This T cell receptor (beta chain) was sequenced during a study of shared clonotypes between healthy human individuals. As for the study in general: The study used three CD4 naive, three CD4 memory, two CD8 naive and one CD8 memory plate per donor. Study results and limitations: Donor clonotype sharing was expected to depend on sequencing depth. Larger richness was generally estimated for naive than memory subsets.

Points on this clone: Its antigen remains unidentified.

Trimming took 1 base from V and 6 from J, leaving 20 bases between them. CDR1 SGHNT and CDR2 YYREEE come from the germline V gene (reference sequence). The CDR3 length is 17 residues. Per the original data handling: Filtering differed because ImmunoSEQ produced junction-only sequences that carried no quality scores. The assay was immunoSEQ multiplex PCR, and TCRdb's table has in-frame clones only and misses some. That table supplies the V and J calls and clone size; D and trimming were determined from the DNA. The data show millions of clones, just over 90% seen once. The receptor was derived from a man aged 18-30 years in good health. Some clones in this sample may be carry-over from other donors' samples. This rearrangement joins TRBV5-4 to TRBJ2-1, with D unclear. The material sequenced was naive CD4+ T cells from PBMCs. The subset: CD45RA+ positively selected. The CDR3 nucleotides are TGTGCCAGCAGCTTGAGGCAGAGGCCCAGCGCAGGCAATGAGCAGTTCTTC. Protein sequence: CASSLRQRPSAGNEQFF.